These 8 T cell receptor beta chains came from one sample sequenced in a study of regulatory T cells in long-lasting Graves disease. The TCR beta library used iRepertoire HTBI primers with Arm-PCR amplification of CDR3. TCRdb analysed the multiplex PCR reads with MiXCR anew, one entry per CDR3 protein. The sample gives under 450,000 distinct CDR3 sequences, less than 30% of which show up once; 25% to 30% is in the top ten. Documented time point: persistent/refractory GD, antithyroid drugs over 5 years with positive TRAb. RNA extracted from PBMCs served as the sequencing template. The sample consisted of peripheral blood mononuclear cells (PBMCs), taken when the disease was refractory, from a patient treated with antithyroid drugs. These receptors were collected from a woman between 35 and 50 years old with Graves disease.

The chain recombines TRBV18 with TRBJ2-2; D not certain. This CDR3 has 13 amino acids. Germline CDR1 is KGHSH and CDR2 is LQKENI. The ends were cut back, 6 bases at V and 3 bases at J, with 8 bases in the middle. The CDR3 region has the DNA TGTGCCAGCTCGTGGCGAGACACCGGGGAGCTGTTTTTT. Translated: CASSWRDTGELFF.

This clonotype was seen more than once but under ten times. CDR3 amino acids: CASRIDPLLTGELFF. Here the CDR3 DNA reads TGTGCCAGCAGAATAGACCCGTTGTTGACCGGGGAGCTGTTTTTT. This chain links TRBV6-1 with TRBJ2-2; D is uncertain. This CDR3 has 15 residues. V was trimmed by 6 bases and J by 5 bases, leaving 16 bases between them. CDR1 is MNHNS and CDR2 is SASEGT in the germline V gene.

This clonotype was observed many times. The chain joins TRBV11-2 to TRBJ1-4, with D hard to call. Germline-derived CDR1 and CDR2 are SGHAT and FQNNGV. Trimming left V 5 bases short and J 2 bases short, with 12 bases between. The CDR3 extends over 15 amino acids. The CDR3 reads CASSARRSTNEKLFF. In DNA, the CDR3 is TGTGCCAGCAGCGCGCGCAGGAGCACTAATGAAAAACTGTTTTTT.

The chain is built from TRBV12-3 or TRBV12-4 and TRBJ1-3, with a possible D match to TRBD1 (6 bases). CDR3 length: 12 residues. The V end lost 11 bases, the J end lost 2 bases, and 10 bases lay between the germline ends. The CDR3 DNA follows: TGTGCCGGACAGACAGCTGGAAACACCATATATTTT. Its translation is CAGQTAGNTIYF.

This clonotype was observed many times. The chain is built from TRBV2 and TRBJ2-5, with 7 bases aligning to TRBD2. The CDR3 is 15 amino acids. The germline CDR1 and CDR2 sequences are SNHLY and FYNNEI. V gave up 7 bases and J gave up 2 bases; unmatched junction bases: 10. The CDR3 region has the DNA TGTGCCAGCACCCCCCGCCCTAGCGGACAAGAGACCCAGTACTTC. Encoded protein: CASTPRPSGQETQYF.

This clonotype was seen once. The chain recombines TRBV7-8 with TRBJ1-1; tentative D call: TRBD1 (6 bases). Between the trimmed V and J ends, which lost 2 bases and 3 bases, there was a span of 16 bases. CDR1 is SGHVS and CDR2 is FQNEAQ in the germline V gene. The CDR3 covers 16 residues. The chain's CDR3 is CASSLTGSGQDTEAFF. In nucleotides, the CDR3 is TGTGCCAGCAGCTTAACAGGGTCGGGTCAGGACACTGAAGCTTTCTTT.

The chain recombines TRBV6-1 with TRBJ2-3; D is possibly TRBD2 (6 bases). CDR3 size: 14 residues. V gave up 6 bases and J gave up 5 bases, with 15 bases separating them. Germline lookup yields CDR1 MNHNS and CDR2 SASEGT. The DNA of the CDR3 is TGTGCCAGCAGCCCCGGGACTCATTTAGATACGCAGTATTTT. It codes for CASSPGTHLDTQYF.

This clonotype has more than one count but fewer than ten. In DNA, the CDR3 is TGCGCCAGCAGTGCGGGACTGGAAACCTACGAGCAGTACTTC. This encodes CASSAGLETYEQYF. J is TRBJ2-7 and V is TRBV10-2, with a possible D match to TRBD2 (6 bases). V gave up 4 bases and J gave up 2 bases, with 12 bases separating them. The CDR3 extends over 14 amino acids. The germline gives CDR1 WSHSY, CDR2 SAAADI.